Shown below are 20 T cell receptor beta chains from a single sample sequenced in a study of shared clonotypes between healthy human individuals. TCRdb keeps only in-frame clones here, not all; method: immunoSEQ multiplex PCR. Here the sample spans hundreds of thousands of clones, 72% being singletons. Sequencing was performed on memory CD4+ T cells sorted from blood. As for subset: CD45RA-negative fraction. These receptors came from a woman between 25 and 40 years old in good health.

The rearrangement joins TRBV11-2 to TRBJ2-2, with a weak D call TRBD1 (5 bases). V gave up 1 base and J gave up 5 bases, with 11 bases separating them. The CDR3 consists of 15 residues. Germline V gene sequence: CDR1 SGHAT, CDR2 FQNNGV. CDR3 nucleotides: TGTGCCAGCAGCTTAGTGCAGGGTGGGACCGGGGAGCTGTTTTTT. Its protein is CASSLVQGGTGELFF.

The chain employs TRBV27 and TRBJ1-1; 7 positions match TRBD1. The V and J ends lost 6 bases and 10 bases, in that order; junction bases with no gene match: 23. This CDR3 comprises 17 residues. Per the germline V gene, CDR1 is MNHEY and CDR2 is SMNVEV (reference sequence). This CDR3 is CASSDRAGGGPTAAAFF. The CDR3 DNA follows: TGTGCCAGCAGCGACAGGGCCGGGGGCGGACCCACCGCCGCAGCTTTCTTT.

This chain uses TRBV11-2 with TRBJ2-7; perhaps TRBD2 as D (6 bases). Germline CDR1 and CDR2: SGHAT and FQNNGV. CDR3 length: 16 residues. Trimming removed 1 base at V and 1 base at J, with 14 bases between. CDR3 amino acids: CASSLGPGLKSYEQYF. The DNA for the CDR3 is TGTGCCAGCAGCTTAGGGCCGGGACTGAAATCCTACGAGCAGTACTTC.

This clone was counted between two and nine times. This chain links TRBV5-8 with TRBJ1-3; tentative D call: TRBD1 (6 bases). CDR1 is SGHTS and CDR2 is YDEGEE in the germline V gene. The CDR3 spans 13 residues. The V gene lost 0 bases and the J gene lost 10 bases, with 11 bases spanning the gap. CDR3 nucleotide sequence: TGTGCCAGCAGCTTGGTTACAGGGCCAACCATATATTTT. Protein: CASSLVTGPTIYF.

This sequence joins TRBV5-5 and TRBJ1-6; 7 bases agree with TRBD1. The CDR3 is 14 amino acids. V trimming: 1 base; J trimming: 9 bases; junction bases outside the gene matches: 4. Germline lookup yields CDR1 SGHKS and CDR2 YYEKEE (reference sequence). CDR3 in amino acids: CASSLTSGGSPLHF. The CDR3, as DNA: TGTGCCAGCAGCTTGACCTCAGGGGGTTCACCCCTCCACTTT. The variable domain in full, completed from reference TRBV5-5 and TRBJ1-6, reads DAGVTQSPTHLIKTRGQQVTLRCSPISGHKSVSWYQQVLGQGPQFIFQYYEKEERGRGNFPDRFSARQFPNYSSELNVNALLLGDSALYLCASSLTSGGSPLHFGNGTRLTVT.

This sequence joins TRBV11-2 and TRBJ1-3, with 7 bases that match TRBD1. V gave up 4 bases and J gave up 0 bases; unmatched junction bases: 12. The length of the CDR3 is 18 residues. Germline loops: CDR1 SGHAT, CDR2 FQNNGV. CDR3 bases: TGTGCCAGCAGCTGGGGACAGCTGACGGGCGCCTCTGGAAACACCATATATTTT. Its protein product is CASSWGQLTGASGNTIYF. Complete variable domain (other parts from reference TRBV11-2 and TRBJ1-3): EAGVAQSPRYKIIEKRQSVAFWCNPISGHATLYWYQQILGQGPKLLIQFQNNGVVDDSQLPKDRFSAERLKGVDSTLKIQPAKLEDSAVYLCASSWGQLTGASGNTIYFGEGSWLTVV.

This chain joins TRBV21-1 and TRBJ2-5; TRBD2, the table's D call, lacks a check against the DNA. TRBV21-1 is a pseudogene segment. CDR3 length equals 17 residues. In DNA, the CDR3 is TGTGCCAGCCAACCCAGGGGTAGCGGGCCGTACCAAGAGACCCAGTACTTC. Residues: CASQPRGSGPYQETQYF.

This clone appeared many times. This chain uses TRBV6-6 with TRBJ2-3; the match to TRBD1 covers 8 bases. Trimming took 8 bases from V and 5 from J; bases not matched to a gene: 9. The germline gives CDR1 MNHNY, CDR2 SVGAGI (reference sequence). The CDR3 has 14 amino acids. The CDR3 region is CASEHGTGQDTQYF. CDR3 nucleotide sequence: TGTGCCAGCGAGCACGGGACAGGTCAAGATACGCAGTATTTT.

This clone has just a few counts. The chain employs TRBV7-9 and TRBJ2-3; 7 nucleotides line up with TRBD1. CDR3 length: 17 amino acids. From germline, CDR1 is SEHNR and CDR2 FQNEAQ (reference sequence). The ends lost 1 base at V and 0 bases at J; junction bases unmatched: 7. The CDR3 here is CASSLGRQGRSTDTQYF. DNA of the CDR3: TGTGCCAGCAGCTTAGGGAGACAGGGAAGAAGCACAGATACGCAGTATTTT.

CDR3 sequence: CASSIKGTGLSYEQYF. As DNA, the CDR3 is TGTGCCAGTAGTATAAAGGGGACAGGCCTCTCCTACGAGCAGTACTTC. The V call is TRBV19, the J call TRBJ2-7; 8 positions match TRBD1. The trim removed 2 bases at V and 0 bases at J, leaving 6 bases unmatched. From germline, CDR1 is LNHDA and CDR2 SQIVND (reference sequence). The CDR3 is 16 residues long.

The rearrangement joins TRBV7-2 to TRBJ2-7; 9 positions agree with TRBD1. CDR1 is SGHTA and CDR2 is FQGNSA in the germline V gene. The CDR3 totals 14 residues. V lost 5 bases to trimming and J lost 2 bases; unmatched junction nucleotides: 4. The CDR3 region has the DNA TGTGCCAGCAGCCAGGGACAGGGCCCCTACGAGCAGTACTTC. Translated: CASSQGQGPYEQYF.

A few counts support this clone. The rearrangement uses TRBV6-1 and TRBJ1-5; D call uncertain. Germline V gene sequence: CDR1 MNHNS, CDR2 SASEGT. The V end lost 5 bases, the J end lost 1 base, and 9 bases lay between the germline ends. This CDR3 contains 14 residues. The CDR3 DNA reads as TGTGCCAGCAGTATGGGAGGAAGCAATCAGCCCCAGCATTTT. It yields the protein CASSMGGSNQPQHF.

This clone was seen a few times. This sequence joins TRBV4-1 and TRBJ2-1; 7 bases are a match to TRBD2. Germline loops: CDR1 MGHRA, CDR2 YSYEKL. V trimming: 2 bases; J trimming: 2 bases; junction bases outside the gene matches: 9. This CDR3 contains 17 residues. CDR3 region: CASSQPLRRGTYNEQFF. Written as DNA, the CDR3 is TGCGCCAGCAGCCAACCATTACGGCGGGGGACCTACAATGAGCAGTTCTTC.

Here the CDR3 reads CASSLIPGGPKETQYF. CDR3 nucleotides: TGTGCCAGCAGCTTAATCCCGGGAGGGCCTAAGGAGACCCAGTACTTC. The chain combines TRBV7-2 with TRBJ2-5, with 8 bases identical to TRBD2. Germline CDR1 and CDR2: SGHTA and FQGNSA. The CDR3 runs to 16 residues. J was trimmed by 5 bases and V by 2 bases; bases with no gene match: 10.

V is TRBV28 and J is TRBJ2-7; D might be TRBD2 (7 bases). V was shortened by 7 bases and J by 4 bases, with 23 bases between the two germline ends. The CDR3 sequence is 16 residues long. Germline loops: CDR1 MDHEN, CDR2 SYDVKM. CDR3 DNA sequence: TGTGCCAGCACCAAAGGGGGGGGCAGGGGCCGATACGAGCAGTACTTC. This sequence encodes CASTKGGGRGRYEQYF.

This sequence joins TRBV7-9 and TRBJ1-1, with TRBD1 identical over 9 bases. CDR1 is SEHNR and CDR2 is FQNEAQ in the germline V gene (reference sequence). This CDR3 is built from 16 residues. After removal of 2 bases from V and 7 bases from J, the junction contained 11 bases not matched to a gene. The CDR3 protein is CASSLRLGTGISEAFF. Written as DNA, the CDR3 is TGTGCCAGCAGCTTACGTCTCGGGACAGGGATCAGTGAAGCTTTCTTT. Looking up the rest from reference TRBV7-9 and TRBJ1-1 gives the full variable domain: DTGVSQNPRHKITKRGQNVTFRCDPISEHNRLYWYRQTLGQGPEFLTYFQNEAQLEKSRLLSDRFSAERPKGSFSTLEIQRTEQGDSAMYLCASSLRLGTGISEAFFGQGTRLTVV.

This chain connects TRBV9 to TRBJ1-1, with a weak D call TRBD1 (6 bases). The V end was cut by 0 bases, the J end by 8 bases, with 17 bases between. From germline, CDR1 is SGDLS and CDR2 YYNGEE. The CDR3 has 15 amino acids. The CDR3 is CASSVAGWGAYEAFF. The DNA of the CDR3 is TGTGCCAGCAGCGTAGCGGGCTGGGGGGCGTACGAAGCTTTCTTT.

This chain links TRBV7-2 with TRBJ1-1, with unresolved D. The V end lost 1 base, the J end lost 4 bases, and 10 bases lay between the germline ends. Germline CDR1 and CDR2: SGHTA and FQGNSA. This CDR3 is built from 14 residues. In DNA form, the CDR3 reads TGTGCCAGCAGCTTAGGTTTACGGGTCACTGAAGCTTTCTTT. Residues: CASSLGLRVTEAFF.

The chain uses TRBV14 and TRBJ1-3, with 9 bases that match TRBD1. Germline lookup yields CDR1 SGHDN and CDR2 FVKESK. The junction had 3 bases not matched to a gene; V was cut back by 4 bases and J by 2 bases. This CDR3 comprises 15 residues. The CDR3 sequence is CASSRDRVTGNTIYF. Written as DNA, the CDR3 is TGTGCCAGCAGCCGGGACAGGGTGACTGGAAACACCATATATTTT.

V is TRBV5-4 and J is TRBJ1-1, with D perhaps TRBD1 (6 bases). Trimming took 1 base from V and 5 from J, leaving 9 bases between them. CDR3 length: 13 residues. Germline V gene data show CDR1 as SGHNT and CDR2 as YYREEE (reference sequence). The CDR3 sequence is CASSLTGRTEAFF. Here the CDR3 DNA reads TGTGCCAGCAGCTTGACAGGGAGGACTGAAGCTTTCTTT.